What follows are 23 T cell receptor beta chains derived from one specimen sequenced in a study of cytomegalovirus exposure and HLA in healthy donors. With 60 Vbeta and 13 Jbeta primers, the PCR was carried out. The protocol was immunoSEQ multiplex PCR, while the TCRdb copy is restricted to in-frame clones and leaves out a portion. Its table lists roughly 120,000 clones. Sequenced input: PBMCs. The receptors here all came from a man between 18 and 29 years old in good health and CMV-seronegative.

Concerning this clone itself: The sample holds other DNA sequences that translate to the same CDR3. This chain links TRBV13 with TRBJ2-1, with D possibly being TRBD2 (5 bases). The germline CDR1 and CDR2 sequences are PRHDT and FYEKMQ (reference sequence). This CDR3 contains 20 residues. Trimming removed 1 base at V and 6 bases at J, with 28 bases between. CDR3 amino acids: CASSLEFVFPWSRRVNEQFF. The CDR3 DNA is TGTGCCAGCAGCTTAGAGTTCGTCTTCCCCTGGTCCCGGCGGGTCAATGAGCAGTTCTTC.

The rearrangement uses TRBV19 and TRBJ1-4; perhaps TRBD1 as D (5 bases). Trimming left V 11 bases short and J 8 bases short, with 15 bases between. The CDR3 spans 12 residues. Germline CDR1 reads LNHDA; CDR2 reads SQIVND (reference sequence). CDR3 region: CAGGDIREKLFF. CDR3 nucleotides: TGTGCCGGAGGGGATATCCGGGAAAAACTGTTTTTT.

The CDR3 spells CASSTPGQGAYEQYF. DNA of the CDR3: TGTGCCAGCAGTACCCCGGGACAGGGGGCCTACGAGCAGTACTTC. This chain joins TRBV6-5 and TRBJ2-7; 11 bases match TRBD1. The CDR3 is 15 amino acids. Germline lookup yields CDR1 MNHEY and CDR2 SVGAGI. Trimming removed 5 bases from V and 2 bases from J; junction bases left unmatched: 5.

The chain couples TRBV12-5 to TRBJ2-3; weak D call: TRBD2 (6 bases). This CDR3 spans 13 amino acids. V lost 2 bases and J lost 4, with 7 bases in between. CDR1 and CDR2 from the germline V gene are LGHNT and FRNRAP. In DNA, the CDR3 is TGTGCTAGTGGTTTGAGGGAGGCAGATACGCAGTATTTT. Its protein product is CASGLREADTQYF.

The chain employs TRBV7-8 and TRBJ2-1; 7 nucleotides agree with TRBD1. Trimming took 7 bases from V and 2 from J; bases not matched to a gene: 8. The CDR3 loop spans 15 amino acids. Germline lookup yields CDR1 SGHVS and CDR2 FQNEAQ. For the CDR3, the DNA is TGTGCCAGCAACCCCTGGGACAGAGCCTACAATGAGCAGTTCTTC. Translation: CASNPWDRAYNEQFF.

V is TRBV5-4 and J is TRBJ1-6; a weak D match, TRBD1 (5 bases). This CDR3 is built from 14 residues. Trimming shortened V by 5 bases and J by 8 bases, and 14 bases separated the two germline ends. The germline V gene encodes CDR1 SGHNT and CDR2 YYREEE (reference sequence). The CDR3 here is CASRRTGVDSPLHF. CDR3 coding DNA: TGTGCCAGCAGAAGAACGGGGGTAGATTCACCCCTCCACTTT.

Here the CDR3 DNA reads TGCGCCAGCAGCTTCCCCCGCCCACTAGCGGGGGGGAAAGAGACCCAGTACTTC. Translating it yields CASSFPRPLAGGKETQYF. The J gene is TRBJ2-5, the V gene TRBV4-1; TRBD2 agrees at 13 bases. Germline loops: CDR1 MGHRA, CDR2 YSYEKL. V trimming: 5 bases; J trimming: 3 bases; junction bases outside the gene matches: 12. The CDR3 contains 18 residues.

V is TRBV7-9 and J is TRBJ2-2; no reliable D call. Germline V CDR1 and CDR2: SEHNR, FQNEAQ (reference sequence). V shed 5 bases and J shed 3 bases, with 7 bases lying between them. This CDR3 is built from 13 residues. Here the CDR3 DNA reads TGTGCCAGCAGCCGACTTGACACCGGGGAGCTGTTTTTT. Its translation: CASSRLDTGELFF. The full variable domain, with the rest looked up from reference TRBV7-9 and TRBJ2-2, is DTGVSQNPRHKITKRGQNVTFRCDPISEHNRLYWYRQTLGQGPEFLTYFQNEAQLEKSRLLSDRFSAERPKGSFSTLEIQRTEQGDSAMYLCASSRLDTGELFFGEGSRLTVL.

The chain is built from TRBV19 and TRBJ1-2; no reliable D call. The V and J ends lost 7 bases and 3 bases respectively, with 12 bases between them. Germline V gene lookup returns CDR1 LNHDA and CDR2 SQIVND (reference sequence). The CDR3 has 13 residues. CDR3 nucleotides: TGTGCCAGTAAGGAAACGGACTACTATGGCTACACCTTC. It encodes CASKETDYYGYTF.

For this clone: This CDR3 is also generated by other DNA sequences in the sample. The CDR3 region is CASSPRRQVNTEAFF. DNA of the CDR3: TGTGCCAGCTCACCTAGGAGACAGGTTAACACTGAAGCTTTCTTT. The genes are TRBV18 and TRBJ1-1; D is perhaps TRBD1 (6 bases). The CDR3 covers 15 residues. V shed 3 bases and J shed 2 bases, with 13 bases lying between them. Germline V lookup: CDR1 KGHSH, CDR2 LQKENI.

The chain is built from TRBV15 and TRBJ2-5, with D perhaps matching TRBD1 (5 bases). V lost 3 bases and J 9 bases, leaving 14 bases between the germline ends. Germline assignment: CDR1 LNHNV and CDR2 YYDKDF (reference sequence). The CDR3 contains 13 residues. The CDR3 here is CATSRDPGWAQYF. In nucleotides, the CDR3 is TGTGCCACCAGCAGGGACCCAGGGTGGGCCCAGTACTTC. Full variable domain (remainder filled in from reference TRBV15 and TRBJ2-5): DAMVIQNPRYQVTQFGKPVTLSCSQTLNHNVMYWYQQKSSQAPKLLFHYYDKDFNNEADTPDNFQSRRPNTSFCFLDIRSPGLGDTAMYLCATSRDPGWAQYFGPGTRLLVL.

This rearrangement joins TRBV19 to TRBJ2-7; D perhaps matches TRBD1 (5 bases). Trimming pared 8 bases from V and 7 bases from J, leaving 18 bases between. The CDR3 is 13 amino acids. The germline V gene has CDR1 LNHDA and CDR2 SQIVND (reference sequence). The CDR3 DNA reads TGTGCCAGTTCCAAGTTACAGGCCACGGAGCAGTACTTC. Encoded protein: CASSKLQATEQYF.

The chain is built from TRBV5-4 and TRBJ2-7; a possible D gene is TRBD2 (5 bases). In germline, CDR1 is SGHNT, CDR2 YYREEE (reference sequence). V lost 0 bases to trimming and J lost 0 bases, with 13 bases between them. This CDR3 is built from 16 residues. Here the CDR3 DNA reads TGTGCCAGCAGCTTGGGAGGCGGACTGAGCTCCTACGAGCAGTACTTC. Its translation: CASSLGGGLSSYEQYF.

This rearrangement joins TRBV25-1 to TRBJ2-7; TRBD1 aligns across 7 bases. Germline V gives CDR1 MGHDK, CDR2 SYGVNS. Trimming removed 3 bases from V and 5 bases from J; junction bases left unmatched: 13. The CDR3 sequence is 16 residues long. CDR3 region: CASSDSSEGARNEQYF. CDR3 nucleotide sequence: TGTGCCAGCAGTGACTCATCCGAGGGGGCGAGGAACGAGCAGTACTTC.

The chain combines TRBV4-2 with TRBJ2-3, with 10 bases matching TRBD2. Germline CDR1 and CDR2: LGHNA and YNFKEQ. The CDR3 is made up of 17 amino acids. The V and J ends lost 0 bases and 3 bases, in that order; junction bases with no gene match: 6. CDR3 nucleotides: TGTGCCAGCAGCCAAGATGGGATAGCGGGGGGAACAGATACGCAGTATTTT. Protein sequence: CASSQDGIAGGTDTQYF.

The chain couples TRBV30 to TRBJ1-1; TRBD1 is a possible D gene (6 bases). Trimming took off 3 bases at V and 3 bases at J, with 14 bases between the two ends. The CDR3 is made up of 14 amino acids. Germline CDR1 is GTSNPN and CDR2 is SVGIG (reference sequence). The CDR3 here is CAWRPQGRYTEAFF. CDR3 DNA sequence: TGTGCCTGGAGGCCACAGGGAAGGTACACTGAAGCTTTCTTT.

The V and J genes are TRBV6-1 and TRBJ1-5; 7 bases agree with TRBD1. The junction had 9 bases not matched to a gene; V was cut back by 8 bases and J by 5 bases. The CDR3 consists of 14 residues. The germline V gene encodes CDR1 MNHNS and CDR2 SASEGT. The CDR3 sequence is CASLDRDRDQPQHF. DNA of the CDR3: TGTGCCAGCCTCGACAGGGACCGAGATCAGCCCCAGCATTTT.

The chain couples TRBV7-9 to TRBJ1-5; maybe TRBD1 (5 bases). Deletions cut 1 base from V and 1 base from J, with 11 bases between. Looked up from germline, CDR1 is SEHNR and CDR2 is FQNEAQ (reference sequence). CDR3 length: 16 amino acids. CDR3 amino acids: CASSLGAGISNQPQHF. CDR3 nucleotide sequence: TGTGCCAGCAGCTTAGGGGCAGGGATAAGCAATCAGCCCCAGCATTTT.

V is TRBV29-1 and J is TRBJ2-1, with 9 positions matching TRBD2. The V segment lost 3 bases and the J segment 4 bases; nucleotides outside the gene matches: 7. The CDR3 has 15 residues. Looked up from germline, CDR1 is SQVTM and CDR2 is ANQGSEA. The CDR3 loop is CSVDARTSVYNEQFF. The CDR3, as DNA: TGCAGCGTTGATGCTAGGACTAGCGTGTACAATGAGCAGTTCTTC.

The CDR3 nucleotides are TGTGCCAGCAGTGACCCAATACCCTACAGGGGGCGTAGGTATGGCTACACCTTC. The encoded protein is CASSDPIPYRGRRYGYTF. This rearrangement joins TRBV6-4 to TRBJ1-2; TRBD1 matches 9 bases. Germline assignment: CDR1 MRHNA and CDR2 SNTAGT. J was trimmed by 5 bases and V by 2 bases; bases with no gene match: 15. This CDR3 contains 18 residues.

This chain connects TRBV7-2 to TRBJ2-7, with D tentatively TRBD2 (6 bases). The V gene lost 3 bases and the J gene lost 1 base, with 10 bases spanning the gap. CDR1 and CDR2 (germline): SGHTA, FQGNSA. The CDR3 loop spans 14 amino acids. Written as DNA, the CDR3 is TGTGCCAGCAGCTTTAGCGGATCATCCTACGAGCAGTACTTC. Translated: CASSFSGSSYEQYF.

V usage is TRBV29-1 and J usage is TRBJ2-1, with a possible D match to TRBD2 (6 bases). The germline V gene encodes CDR1 SQVTM and CDR2 ANQGSEA. The CDR3 is 14 residues long. Trimming stripped 7 bases from V and 0 bases from J, with 13 bases between. CDR3 in DNA: TGCAGCGATGGGGACGGGAGCTCCTACAATGAGCAGTTCTTC. It encodes CSDGDGSSYNEQFF.

This chain joins TRBV4-1 and TRBJ2-3; D is unresolved. V was clipped by 2 bases and J by 0 bases, with 6 bases between them. The CDR3 spans 14 residues. CDR1 is MGHRA and CDR2 is YSYEKL in the germline V gene. In DNA form, the CDR3 reads TGCGCCAGCAGCCAATCCGGGAGCACAGATACGCAGTATTTT. This sequence encodes CASSQSGSTDTQYF.